This is a list of T cell receptor beta chains from one sample in a study of low-dose radiotherapy and immunotherapy resistance in tumors. TCRdb re-called the reads with MiXCR, one entry per CDR3 protein. The sample shows approximately 52,000 distinct CDR3 sequences, around a third of them seen only once. Sample: PBMCs, taken after low-dose radiotherapy plus immunotherapy. The receptors were gathered from a male donor with rectosigmoid adenocarcinoma. The CDR3 runs from the conserved cysteine through the conserved F or W. The D gene is left open where the match is weak. Clone size is not always given. Where it is, it says once, few, many or a class for expanded clones.

size	J	V	D	DNA	CDR3
many	TRBJ2-3	TRBV14	TRBD2	TGTGCCAGCAGCCTTAGCGGGGGGAGCGCAGATACGCAGTATTTT	CASSLSGGSADTQYF
few	TRBJ2-7	TRBV5-5	.	TGTGCCAGCAGCTTGAACAGCGAACCCTACGAGCAGTACTTC	CASSLNSEPYEQYF
many	TRBJ2-2	TRBV6-2/TRBV6-3	.	TGTGCCAGCAGTTTAGAGGGAGCCAGGAACACCGGGGAGCTGTTTTTT	CASSLEGARNTGELFF
many	TRBJ1-5	TRBV30	TRBD1	TGTGCCTGGAGTGCGAAATCCGCCGGGACAGAAAATCAGCCCCAGCATTTT	CAWSAKSAGTENQPQHF
many	TRBJ2-3	TRBV2	TRBD2	TGTGCCAGCAGTGAATTGGCTAGCGGGGGGTTAGATACGCAGTATTTT	CASSELASGGLDTQYF
many	TRBJ2-3	TRBV6-2/TRBV6-3	TRBD2	TGTGCCAGCAAAAAACTAGCGGGAGGGCCAGAGTTATGGAGCACAGATACGCAGTATTTT	CASKKLAGGPELWSTDTQYF
many	TRBJ1-1	TRBV19	TRBD1	TGTGCCAGTAGTGCGACAGGGGGAGCCAACACTGAAGCTTTCTTT	CASSATGGANTEAFF
.	TRBJ2-1	TRBV5-6	TRBD2	TGTGCCAGCAGCTATAGCGGGAGTATCAATGAGCAGTTCTTC	CASSYSGSINEQFF
many	TRBJ1-1	TRBV5-1	.	TGCGCCAGCAGCTTCGGGGGCACTGAAGCTTTCTTT	CASSFGGTEAFF
.	TRBJ1-2	TRBV19	.	TGTGCCAGTAGTGATACGGGACGGACGGCTGTTTATGGCTACACCTTC	CASSDTGRTAVYGYTF
many	TRBJ1-1	TRBV6-2/TRBV6-3	.	TGTGCCAGCATTACCGACCAAGGGGGGTACACTGAAGCTTTCTTT	CASITDQGGYTEAFF
few	TRBJ2-3	TRBV6-6	TRBD1	TGTGCCAGCAGTTGCCACATGGGACAGGGGTGCGATACGCAGTATTTT	CASSCHMGQGCDTQYF
many	TRBJ2-3	TRBV4-1	TRBD1	TGCGCCAGCAGCCCGGACAGGGTTAGCACAGATACGCAGTATTTT	CASSPDRVSTDTQYF
many	TRBJ2-1	TRBV7-2	TRBD1	TGTGCCAGCAGCCGACGACAGGGGATGGGCTCCTACAATGAGCAGTTCTTC	CASSRRQGMGSYNEQFF
many	TRBJ2-3	TRBV2	TRBD2	TGTGCCAGCAGTTCGGGACTAGAAATAACAGATACGCAGTATTTT	CASSSGLEITDTQYF
.	TRBJ1-2	TRBV9	.	TGTGCCAGCAGCGGAGGCGCTACGGACTATGGCTACACCTTC	CASSGGATDYGYTF
many	TRBJ2-2	TRBV6-2/TRBV6-3	TRBD2	TGTGCCAGCAGTGGACTAGCGGACACCGGGGAGCTGTTTTTT	CASSGLADTGELFF
many	TRBJ2-1	TRBV3-1	.	TGTGCCAGCAGCCAAGTGGCAGGAACATACAATGAGCAGTTCTTC	CASSQVAGTYNEQFF
.	TRBJ2-1	TRBV5-6	TRBD1	TGTGCCAGCAGCTTGGAGAGGGGGCAGATTTACAATGAGCAGTTCTTC	CASSLERGQIYNEQFF
once	TRBJ1-3	TRBV28	.	TGTGCCAGCAGCCGGGAGATAGGAACTGGAAACACCATATATTTT	CASSREIGTGNTIYF
many	TRBJ1-2	TRBV27	.	TGTGCCACCTCAGGGTTGTTCGGCTACACCTTC	CATSGLFGYTF
few	TRBJ2-1	TRBV5-1	TRBD2	TGCGCCAGCAAGGTAGGCAGCGGGAGTGGCAATGAGCAGTTCTTC	CASKVGSGSGNEQFF
.	TRBJ2-3	TRBV29-1	TRBD1	TGCAGCGTTGAAACAGGGGGGGATACGCAGTATTTT	CSVETGGDTQYF
.	TRBJ2-7	TRBV18	TRBD1	TGTGCCAGCTCAGTTGACAGGGGGAGAACGAATTACGAGCAGTACTTC	CASSVDRGRTNYEQYF
many	TRBJ1-6	TRBV12-3/TRBV12-4	TRBD1	TGTGCCAGCAGCCCCCAGACAGGGTCGAATTCACCCCTCCACTTT	CASSPQTGSNSPLHF
medium-sized	TRBJ2-7	TRBV5-1	TRBD1	TGCGCCAGCAGCCCGGGACAGGGTGGATACGAGCAGTACTTC	CASSPGQGGYEQYF
.	TRBJ2-5	TRBV19	.	TGTGCCAGTATTTCCGGGACCCAGTACTTC	CASISGTQYF
many	TRBJ2-5	TRBV28	TRBD1	TGTGCCAGCAGCCCCAGGGGGACACACCCCCAAGAGACCCAGTACTTC	CASSPRGTHPQETQYF
.	TRBJ2-1	TRBV3-1	TRBD2	TGTGCCAGCAGCCAAGATCCAGCGGGGGCATACAATGAGCAGTTCTTC	CASSQDPAGAYNEQFF
many	TRBJ2-1	TRBV3-1	TRBD1	TGTGCCAGCAGCCAATCTAGGGGGACAGGGGACAATGAGCAGTTCTTC	CASSQSRGTGDNEQFF
many	TRBJ1-5	TRBV11-2	.	TGTGCCAGCAGCTTGGGACGGCTCAATCAGCCCCAGCATTTT	CASSLGRLNQPQHF
few	TRBJ1-2	TRBV28	.	TGTGCCAGCAGTACCGGAGTTAAGGACTATGGCTACACCTTC	CASSTGVKDYGYTF
once	TRBJ2-5	TRBV3-1	TRBD2	TGTGCCAGCAGCCAAGGGCCTAGCGGTGTTCCGGTGACCCAGTACTTC	CASSQGPSGVPVTQYF